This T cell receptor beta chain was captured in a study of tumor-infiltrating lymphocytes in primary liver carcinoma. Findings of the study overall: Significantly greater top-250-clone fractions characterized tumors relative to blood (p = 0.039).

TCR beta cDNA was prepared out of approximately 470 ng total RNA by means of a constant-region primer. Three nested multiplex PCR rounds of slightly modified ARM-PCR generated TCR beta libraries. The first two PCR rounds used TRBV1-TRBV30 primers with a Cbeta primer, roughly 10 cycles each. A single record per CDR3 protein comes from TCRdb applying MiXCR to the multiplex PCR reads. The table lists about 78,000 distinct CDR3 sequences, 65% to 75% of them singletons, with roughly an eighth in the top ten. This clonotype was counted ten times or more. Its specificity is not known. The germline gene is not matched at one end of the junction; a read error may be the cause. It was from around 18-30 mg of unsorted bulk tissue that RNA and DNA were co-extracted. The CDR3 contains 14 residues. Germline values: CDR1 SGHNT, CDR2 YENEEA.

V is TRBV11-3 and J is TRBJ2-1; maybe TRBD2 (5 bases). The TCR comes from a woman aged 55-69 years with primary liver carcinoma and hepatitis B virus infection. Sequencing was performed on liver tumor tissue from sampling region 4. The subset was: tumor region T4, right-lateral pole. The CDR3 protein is CASSLDPSSFEQFF. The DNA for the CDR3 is TGTGCCAGCAGCCTAGACCCATCTAGCTTCGAGCAGTTCTTC.